A single T cell receptor (beta chain) is shown here with its context. Its antigen is unknown. The CDR3 spans 16 residues. The V gene's germline CDR1 is MNHNS and CDR2 SASEGT. The V end lost 4 bases, the J end lost 1 base, and 14 bases lay between the germline ends. The data originate from a study of T cell responses to AZD1222 COVID-19 vaccine. Study outcomes and limitations: AZD1222 recipients seropositive at baseline numbered only six or seven.

The assay was immunoSEQ multiplex PCR, and TCRdb's table has in-frame clones only and misses some. The table lists approximately 120,000 clones, 70% to 90% of them singletons. Material: peripheral blood, obtained 28 days after the second AZD1222 dose. This clonotype was obtained from an adult who received the AZD1222 COVID-19 vaccine. The V gene is TRBV6-1, the J gene TRBJ1-5; D is ambiguous. CDR3 residues: CASSVEEMGSNQPQHF. DNA for the CDR3: TGTGCCAGCAGTGTAGAAGAAATGGGGAGCAATCAGCCCCAGCATTTT.